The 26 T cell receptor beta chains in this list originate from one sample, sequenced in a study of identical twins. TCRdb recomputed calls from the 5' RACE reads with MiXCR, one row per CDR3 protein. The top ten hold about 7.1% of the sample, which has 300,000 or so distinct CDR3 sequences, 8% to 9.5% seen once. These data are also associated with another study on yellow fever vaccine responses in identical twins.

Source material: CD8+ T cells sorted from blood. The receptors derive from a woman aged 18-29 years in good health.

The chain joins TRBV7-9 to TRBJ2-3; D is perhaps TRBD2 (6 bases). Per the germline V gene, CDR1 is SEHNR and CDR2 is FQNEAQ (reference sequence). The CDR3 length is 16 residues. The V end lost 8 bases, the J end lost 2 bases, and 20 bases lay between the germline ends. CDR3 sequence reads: CASCILGLSDTDTQYF. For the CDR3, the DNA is TGTGCCAGCTGCATACTGGGACTTTCAGACACAGATACGCAGTATTTT.

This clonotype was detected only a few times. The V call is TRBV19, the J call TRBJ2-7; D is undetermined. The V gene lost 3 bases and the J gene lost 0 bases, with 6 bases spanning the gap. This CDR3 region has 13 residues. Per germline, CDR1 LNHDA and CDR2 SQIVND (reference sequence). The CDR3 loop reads CASSIWDSYEQYF. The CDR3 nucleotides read TGTGCCAGTAGTATTTGGGACTCCTACGAGCAGTACTTC. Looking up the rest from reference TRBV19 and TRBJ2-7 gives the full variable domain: DGGITQSPKYLFRKEGQNVTLSCEQNLNHDAMYWYRQDPGQGLRLIYYSQIVNDFQKGDIAEGYSVSREKKESFPLTVTSAQKNPTAFYLCASSIWDSYEQYFGPGTRLTVT.

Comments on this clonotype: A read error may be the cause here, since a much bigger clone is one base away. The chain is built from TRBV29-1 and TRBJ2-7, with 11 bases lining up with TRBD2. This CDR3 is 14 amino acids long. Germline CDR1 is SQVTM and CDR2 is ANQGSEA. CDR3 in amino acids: CSVVVAGGVYEHYF. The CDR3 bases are TGCAGCGTTGTGGTAGCGGGGGGGGTCTACGAGCATTACTTC.

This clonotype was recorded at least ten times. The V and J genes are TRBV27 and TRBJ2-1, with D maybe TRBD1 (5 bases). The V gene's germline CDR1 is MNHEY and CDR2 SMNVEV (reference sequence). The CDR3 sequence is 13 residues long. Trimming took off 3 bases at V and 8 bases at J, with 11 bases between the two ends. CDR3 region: CASSLGHRDEQFF. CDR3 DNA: TGTGCCAGCAGTTTGGGGCATAGGGATGAGCAGTTCTTC.

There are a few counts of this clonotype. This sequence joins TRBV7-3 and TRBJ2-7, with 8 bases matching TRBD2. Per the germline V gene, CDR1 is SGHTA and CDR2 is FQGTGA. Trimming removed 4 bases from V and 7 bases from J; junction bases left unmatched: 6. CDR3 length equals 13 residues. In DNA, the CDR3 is TGTGCCAGCAGCTATGGACTAGCCAGGGAGCAGTACTTC. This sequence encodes CASSYGLAREQYF.

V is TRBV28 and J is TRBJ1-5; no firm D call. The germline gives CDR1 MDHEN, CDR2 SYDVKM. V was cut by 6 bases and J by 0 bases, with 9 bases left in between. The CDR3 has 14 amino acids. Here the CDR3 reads CASSNKYSNQPQHF. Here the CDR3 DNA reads TGTGCCAGCAGCAATAAGTATAGCAATCAGCCCCAGCATTTT.

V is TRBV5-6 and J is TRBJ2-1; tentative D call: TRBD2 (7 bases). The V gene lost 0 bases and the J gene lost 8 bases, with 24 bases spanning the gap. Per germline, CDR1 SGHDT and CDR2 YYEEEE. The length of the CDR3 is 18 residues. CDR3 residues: CASSLANWGGEHRHEQFF. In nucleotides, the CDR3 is TGTGCCAGCAGCTTGGCCAACTGGGGGGGCGAGCATAGGCATGAGCAGTTCTTC.

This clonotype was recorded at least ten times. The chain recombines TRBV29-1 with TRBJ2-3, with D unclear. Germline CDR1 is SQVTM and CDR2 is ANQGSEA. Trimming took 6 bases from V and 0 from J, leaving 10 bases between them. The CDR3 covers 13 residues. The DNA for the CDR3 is TGCAGCGTGATTTCACCTAGCACAGATACGCAGTATTTT. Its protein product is CSVISPSTDTQYF.

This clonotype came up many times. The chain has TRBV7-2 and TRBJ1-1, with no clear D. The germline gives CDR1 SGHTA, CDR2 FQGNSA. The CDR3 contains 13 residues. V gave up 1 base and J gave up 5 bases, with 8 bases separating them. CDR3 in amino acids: CASSLVPRTEAFF. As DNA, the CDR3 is TGTGCCAGCAGCTTAGTGCCTAGGACTGAAGCTTTCTTT.

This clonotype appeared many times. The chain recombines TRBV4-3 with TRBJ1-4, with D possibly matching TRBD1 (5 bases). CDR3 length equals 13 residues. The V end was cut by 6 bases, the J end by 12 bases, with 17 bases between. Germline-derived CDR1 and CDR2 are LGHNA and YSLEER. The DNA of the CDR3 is TGCGCCAGCAGTCCGAGGAATGGGGGTGAACTGTTTTTT. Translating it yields CASSPRNGGELFF.

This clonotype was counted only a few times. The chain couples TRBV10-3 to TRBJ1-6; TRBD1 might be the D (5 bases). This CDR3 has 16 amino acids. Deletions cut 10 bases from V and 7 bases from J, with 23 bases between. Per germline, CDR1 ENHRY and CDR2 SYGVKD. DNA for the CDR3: TGTGCCAGTGGGGGAGAGGGGCCCGCGGGAAATTCACCCCTCCACTTT. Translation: CASGGEGPAGNSPLHF.

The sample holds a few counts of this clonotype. In DNA, the CDR3 is TGTGCCAACCTAACAGAGAACTCTGGAAACACCATATATTTT. Translated: CANLTENSGNTIYF. This chain uses TRBV7-9 with TRBJ1-3; D remains unclear. The length of the CDR3 is 14 residues. Deletions cut 10 bases from V and 0 bases from J, with 13 bases between. Germline CDR1 SEHNR, CDR2 FQNEAQ (reference sequence).

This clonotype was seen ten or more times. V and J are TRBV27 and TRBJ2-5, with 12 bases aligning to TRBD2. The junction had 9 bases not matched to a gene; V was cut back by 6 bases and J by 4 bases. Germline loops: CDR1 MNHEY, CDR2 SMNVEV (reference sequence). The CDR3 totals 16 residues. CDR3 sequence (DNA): TGTGCCAGCAGACAACGACTAGCGGGAGACAGAGAGACCCAGTACTTC. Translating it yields CASRQRLAGDRETQYF.

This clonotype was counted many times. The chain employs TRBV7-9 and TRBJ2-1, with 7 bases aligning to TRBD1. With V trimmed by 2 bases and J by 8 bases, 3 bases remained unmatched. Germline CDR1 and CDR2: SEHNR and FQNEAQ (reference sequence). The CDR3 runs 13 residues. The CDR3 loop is CASSLFTGDEQFF. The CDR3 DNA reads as TGTGCCAGCAGCTTATTTACAGGGGATGAGCAGTTCTTC.

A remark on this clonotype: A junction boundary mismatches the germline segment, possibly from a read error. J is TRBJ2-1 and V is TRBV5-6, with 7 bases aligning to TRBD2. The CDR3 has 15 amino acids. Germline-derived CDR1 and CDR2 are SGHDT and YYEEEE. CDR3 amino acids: CASNLAREIGNEQFF. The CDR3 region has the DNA TGTGCCAGCAACTTGGCGCGGGAGATCGGCAATGAGCAGTTCTTC.

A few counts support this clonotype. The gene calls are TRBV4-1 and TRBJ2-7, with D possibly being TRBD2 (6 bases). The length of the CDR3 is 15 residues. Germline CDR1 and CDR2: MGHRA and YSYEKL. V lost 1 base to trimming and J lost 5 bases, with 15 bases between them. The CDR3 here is CASSQVAGLIDEQYF. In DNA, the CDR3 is TGCGCCAGCAGCCAAGTGGCGGGGCTGATCGACGAGCAGTACTTC.

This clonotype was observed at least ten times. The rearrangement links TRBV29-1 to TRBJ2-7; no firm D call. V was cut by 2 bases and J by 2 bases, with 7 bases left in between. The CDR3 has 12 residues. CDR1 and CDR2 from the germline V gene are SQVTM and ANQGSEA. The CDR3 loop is CSVEFSTYEQYF. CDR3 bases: TGCAGCGTTGAATTCTCCACCTACGAGCAGTACTTC.

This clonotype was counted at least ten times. CDR3 DNA sequence: TGTGCCAGCAGGACGGGCCCAAGGGAGCAGTACTTC. As protein: CASRTGPREQYF. The rearrangement links TRBV12-3 or TRBV12-4 to TRBJ2-7, with no clear D. The V end lost 6 bases, the J end lost 7 bases, and 13 bases lay between the germline ends. This CDR3 has 12 amino acids.

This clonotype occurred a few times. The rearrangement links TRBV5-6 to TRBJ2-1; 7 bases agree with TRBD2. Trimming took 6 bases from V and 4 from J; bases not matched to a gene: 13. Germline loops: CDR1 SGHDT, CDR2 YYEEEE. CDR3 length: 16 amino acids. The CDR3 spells CASTPGSGALYNEQFF. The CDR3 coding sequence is TGTGCCAGCACCCCGGGCAGCGGGGCTCTATACAATGAGCAGTTCTTC.

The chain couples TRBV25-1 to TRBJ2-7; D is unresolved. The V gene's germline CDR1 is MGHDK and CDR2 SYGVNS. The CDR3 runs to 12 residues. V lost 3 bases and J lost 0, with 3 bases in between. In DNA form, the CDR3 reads TGTGCCAGCAGTGACCCCTCCTACGAGCAGTACTTC. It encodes CASSDPSYEQYF.

This chain's CDR3 is CASSQEAIAYEQYF. CDR3 DNA: TGCGCCAGCAGCCAAGAGGCTATAGCCTACGAGCAGTACTTC. The V and J genes are TRBV4-1 and TRBJ2-7; D is undetermined. V lost 0 bases to trimming and J lost 2 bases, with 8 bases between them. The length of the CDR3 is 14 residues. Per germline, CDR1 MGHRA and CDR2 YSYEKL.

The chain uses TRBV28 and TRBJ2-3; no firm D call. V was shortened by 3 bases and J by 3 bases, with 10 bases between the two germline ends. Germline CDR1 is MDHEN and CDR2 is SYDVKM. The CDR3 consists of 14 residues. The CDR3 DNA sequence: TGTGCCAGCAGTTTTTCCATAGCTACAGATACGCAGTATTTT. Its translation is CASSFSIATDTQYF.

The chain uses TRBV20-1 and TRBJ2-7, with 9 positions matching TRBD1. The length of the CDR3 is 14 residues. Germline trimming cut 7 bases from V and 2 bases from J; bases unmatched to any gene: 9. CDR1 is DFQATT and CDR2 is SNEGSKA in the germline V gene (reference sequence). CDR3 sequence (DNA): TGCAGTGTCCCCGGGACAGGGCTTACCTACGAGCAGTACTTC. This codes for CSVPGTGLTYEQYF.

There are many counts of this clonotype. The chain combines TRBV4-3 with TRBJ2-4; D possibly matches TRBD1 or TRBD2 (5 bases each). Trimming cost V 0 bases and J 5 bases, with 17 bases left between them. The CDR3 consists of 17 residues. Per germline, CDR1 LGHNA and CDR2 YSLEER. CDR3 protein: CASSQEGTPLPENIQYF. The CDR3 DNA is TGCGCCAGCAGCCAAGAAGGGACGCCATTGCCGGAAAACATTCAGTACTTC.

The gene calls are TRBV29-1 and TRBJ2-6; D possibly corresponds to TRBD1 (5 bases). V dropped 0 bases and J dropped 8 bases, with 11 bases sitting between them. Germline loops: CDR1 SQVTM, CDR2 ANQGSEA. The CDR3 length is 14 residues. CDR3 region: CSVEDLGESNVLTF. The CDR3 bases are TGCAGCGTTGAAGATCTAGGGGAATCCAACGTCCTGACTTTC.

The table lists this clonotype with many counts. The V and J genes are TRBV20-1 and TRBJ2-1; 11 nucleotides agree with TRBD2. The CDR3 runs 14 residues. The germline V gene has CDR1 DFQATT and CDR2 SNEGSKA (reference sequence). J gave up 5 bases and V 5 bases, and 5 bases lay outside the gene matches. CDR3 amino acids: CSALAGGENNEQFF. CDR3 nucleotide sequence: TGCAGTGCTCTAGCGGGAGGTGAAAACAATGAGCAGTTCTTC.